The rows below give T cell receptor beta chains drawn from one sample of a study of T cell changes during pregnancy in multiple sclerosis. Assay used: immunoSEQ multiplex PCR; TCRdb lists only in-frame clones, some missing. Here the sample spans under 45,000 clones, 90% being singletons. The sequences come from CD8+ T cells from peripheral blood mononuclear cells, collected in the third trimester of pregnancy. The receptors originated from a female donor with multiple sclerosis, enrolled in a pregnancy study. The CDR3 runs from the conserved cysteine through the conserved F or W. A D gene is named only where the DNA matches it firmly. Clone size, where shown, is once, few, many, or a class for clones that have expanded.

V gene: TRBV29-1
clone size: -
D gene: -
J gene: TRBJ1-2
CDR3 DNA: TGCAGCGTTGAATTTGAGACACCCAGAGATGGCTACACCTTC
CDR3 protein: CSVEFETPRDGYTF

V gene: TRBV25-1
clone size: -
D gene: -
J gene: TRBJ1-4
CDR3 DNA: TGTGCCAGCAGTGAATATGAGACATCGGCTGAAAAACTGTTTTTT
CDR3 protein: CASSEYETSAEKLFF

V gene: TRBV7-8
clone size: -
D gene: TRBD2
J gene: TRBJ2-5
CDR3 DNA: TGTGCCAGCACCATAGCGGGAGGCCAACAAGAGACCCAGTACTTC
CDR3 protein: CASTIAGGQQETQYF

V gene: TRBV5-5
clone size: -
D gene: TRBD1
J gene: TRBJ2-7
CDR3 DNA: TGTGCCAGCAGCCCCGGGACAGGGATCTCCTACGAGCAGTACTTC
CDR3 protein: CASSPGTGISYEQYF

V gene: TRBV25-1
clone size: -
D gene: -
J gene: TRBJ2-5
CDR3 DNA: TGTGCCAGCAGTTCCCATGGGGCCACAGGGAGAGTACAAGAGACCCAGTACTTC
CDR3 protein: CASSSHGATGRVQETQYF

V gene: TRBV2
clone size: -
D gene: TRBD2
J gene: TRBJ2-3
CDR3 DNA: TGTGCCAGCAAGACGGCTAGCGGAGCAGATACGCAGTATTTT
CDR3 protein: CASKTASGADTQYF

V gene: TRBV7-3
clone size: -
D gene: -
J gene: TRBJ2-3
CDR3 DNA: TGTGCCAGCAGCTTTCGAGAGGGCACAGATACGCAGTATTTT
CDR3 protein: CASSFREGTDTQYF

V gene: TRBV6-4
clone size: few
D gene: -
J gene: TRBJ2-3
CDR3 DNA: TGTGCCAGCAGTGACGGAGTCACAGATACGCAGTATTTT
CDR3 protein: CASSDGVTDTQYF

V gene: TRBV5-6
clone size: few
D gene: -
J gene: TRBJ1-1
CDR3 DNA: TGTGCCAGCAGCTTGCCGAGGAACACTGAAGCTTTCTTT
CDR3 protein: CASSLPRNTEAFF

V gene: TRBV27
clone size: -
D gene: TRBD1
J gene: TRBJ2-1
CDR3 DNA: TGTGCCAGCAGCGACAGGGGCGTGAGTGAGCAGTTCTTC
CDR3 protein: CASSDRGVSEQFF

V gene: TRBV9
clone size: -
D gene: -
J gene: TRBJ2-3
CDR3 DNA: TGTGCCAGCAGCGAACGTAGCAGTAGCACAGATACGCAGTATTTT
CDR3 protein: CASSERSSSTDTQYF

V gene: TRBV9
clone size: -
D gene: -
J gene: TRBJ2-6
CDR3 DNA: TGTGCCAGCAGCGTCGACCCGAGAGGCTCTGGGGCCAACGTCCTGACTTTC
CDR3 protein: CASSVDPRGSGANVLTF

V gene: TRBV27
clone size: -
D gene: TRBD2
J gene: TRBJ2-7
CDR3 DNA: TGTGCCAGCAGGGAATCTAGCGGGAGCTCCTACGAGCAGTACTTC
CDR3 protein: CASRESSGSSYEQYF

V gene: TRBV15
clone size: -
D gene: TRBD1
J gene: TRBJ2-3
CDR3 DNA: TGTGCCACCAGCAGCGACAGGGGTTATACGCAGTATTTT
CDR3 protein: CATSSDRGYTQYF

V gene: TRBV2
clone size: -
D gene: -
J gene: TRBJ2-3
CDR3 DNA: TGTGCCAGCAGTGAATATACAGATACGCAGTATTTT
CDR3 protein: CASSEYTDTQYF

V gene: TRBV6-5
clone size: -
D gene: -
J gene: TRBJ2-7
CDR3 DNA: TGTGCCAGCAGTTACGAGGGTAACTACGAGCAGTACTTC
CDR3 protein: CASSYEGNYEQYF

V gene: TRBV15
clone size: few
D gene: TRBD2
J gene: TRBJ2-3
CDR3 DNA: TGTGCCACCAGCAAGACGGGACTAGCGGGGCCAGATACGCAGTATTTT
CDR3 protein: CATSKTGLAGPDTQYF

V gene: TRBV27
clone size: -
D gene: -
J gene: TRBJ1-1
CDR3 DNA: TGTGCCAGCAGTTTATCATCAGGGGTAAGTGCCGCTTTCTTT
CDR3 protein: CASSLSSGVSAAFF

V gene: TRBV30
clone size: -
D gene: TRBD1
J gene: TRBJ2-2
CDR3 DNA: TGTGCCTGGAGCGCCGGGACAGGGGTGGCCGGGGAGCTGTTTTTT
CDR3 protein: CAWSAGTGVAGELFF

V gene: TRBV6-5
clone size: -
D gene: -
J gene: TRBJ1-4
CDR3 DNA: TGTGCCAGCAGTTCCCCGGCGGACCCGGAGGGAAAACTGTTTTTT
CDR3 protein: CASSSPADPEGKLFF

V gene: TRBV27
clone size: -
D gene: -
J gene: TRBJ1-1
CDR3 DNA: TGTGCCAGCAGTTTTTTAGGAGGGGCCACTGAAGCTTTCTTT
CDR3 protein: CASSFLGGATEAFF

V gene: TRBV25-1
clone size: -
D gene: -
J gene: TRBJ1-4
CDR3 DNA: TGTGCCAGCAGTGTGACAGAAAGAAATGAAAAACTGTTTTTT
CDR3 protein: CASSVTERNEKLFF

V gene: TRBV7-8
clone size: -
D gene: TRBD1
J gene: TRBJ1-5
CDR3 DNA: TGTGCCAGCAGCCTAGAGGACAGGTCTAATCAGCCCCAGCATTTT
CDR3 protein: CASSLEDRSNQPQHF

V gene: TRBV7-9
clone size: -
D gene: TRBD2
J gene: TRBJ2-1
CDR3 DNA: TGTGCCAGCAGCACTCTCGGGGGGGGCACTCCCGAGCAGTTCTTC
CDR3 protein: CASSTLGGGTPEQFF

V gene: TRBV27
clone size: -
D gene: -
J gene: TRBJ2-1
CDR3 DNA: TGTGCCAGCAGTGGTAGCGCTCCCTACAATGAGCAGTTCTTC
CDR3 protein: CASSGSAPYNEQFF

V gene: TRBV6-4
clone size: -
D gene: TRBD1
J gene: TRBJ2-1
CDR3 DNA: TGTGCCAGCAGCCAGACAGGGAACAATGAGCAGTTCTTC
CDR3 protein: CASSQTGNNEQFF

V gene: TRBV6-1
clone size: -
D gene: -
J gene: TRBJ2-2
CDR3 DNA: TGTGCCAGCAGTGAATGGCTGGCTAGCGCCACGAACACCGGGGAGCTGTTTTTT
CDR3 protein: CASSEWLASATNTGELFF

V gene: TRBV5-5
clone size: -
D gene: -
J gene: TRBJ2-3
CDR3 DNA: TGTGCCAGCAGCCATACACACACAGATACGCAGTATTTT
CDR3 protein: CASSHTHTDTQYF

V gene: TRBV7-8
clone size: -
D gene: -
J gene: TRBJ2-2
CDR3 DNA: TGTGCCAGCAGCCTCACCGGGGAGCTGTTTTTT
CDR3 protein: CASSLTGELFF

V gene: TRBV27
clone size: -
D gene: -
J gene: TRBJ1-3
CDR3 DNA: TGTGCCAGCAGCCCTTCCGGTGGAAACACCATATATTTT
CDR3 protein: CASSPSGGNTIYF

V gene: TRBV5-6
clone size: many
D gene: TRBD1
J gene: TRBJ1-2
CDR3 DNA: TGTGCCAGCAGCTTGGAGGGCAGGGGGCTCGCTAACTATGGCTACACCTTC
CDR3 protein: CASSLEGRGLANYGYTF

V gene: TRBV9
clone size: once
D gene: -
J gene: TRBJ1-6
CDR3 DNA: TGTGCCAGCAGCGTAGATTGGGTACCGGGGTCACCCCTCCACTTT
CDR3 protein: CASSVDWVPGSPLHF

V gene: TRBV7-3
clone size: -
D gene: TRBD2
J gene: TRBJ2-5
CDR3 DNA: TGTGCCAGCAGCTTGGGACTAGCGGGAGGGCGGCAAGAGACCCAGTACTTC
CDR3 protein: CASSLGLAGGRQETQYF

V gene: TRBV29-1
clone size: -
D gene: -
J gene: TRBJ2-5
CDR3 DNA: TGCAGCGTTTCCCTGGAGGTCCCATTACAAGAGACCCAGTACTTC
CDR3 protein: CSVSLEVPLQETQYF

V gene: TRBV7-9
clone size: -
D gene: -
J gene: TRBJ2-3
CDR3 DNA: TGTGCCAGCCCCCTAGGGGGAACAGATACGCAGTATTTT
CDR3 protein: CASPLGGTDTQYF

V gene: TRBV6-5
clone size: -
D gene: -
J gene: TRBJ1-2
CDR3 DNA: TGTGCCAGCAGTTACCTGGGACTTAGCAGTGGCTACACCTTC
CDR3 protein: CASSYLGLSSGYTF

V gene: TRBV7-7
clone size: -
D gene: -
J gene: TRBJ2-5
CDR3 DNA: TGTGCCAGCAGCTTAGGGTACAGCATTAAAGAGACCCAGTACTTC
CDR3 protein: CASSLGYSIKETQYF

V gene: TRBV6-5
clone size: -
D gene: -
J gene: TRBJ1-3
CDR3 DNA: TGTGCCAGCGGAGGAGACCCTGGAAACACCATATATTTT
CDR3 protein: CASGGDPGNTIYF

V gene: TRBV6-6
clone size: -
D gene: -
J gene: TRBJ1-1
CDR3 DNA: TGTGCCAGCAGTCCCCTGACGGGGGTAGTTTCTGAAGCTTTCTTT
CDR3 protein: CASSPLTGVVSEAFF

V gene: TRBV6-1
clone size: -
D gene: TRBD1
J gene: TRBJ1-5
CDR3 DNA: TGTGCCAGCAGTGAGCGTCCGGGACAGGCCAATCAGCCCCAGCATTTT
CDR3 protein: CASSERPGQANQPQHF

V gene: TRBV7-9
clone size: -
D gene: -
J gene: TRBJ2-2
CDR3 DNA: TGTGCCAGCAGATCGGGGTCGGGGGGCAGAAACACCGGGGAGCTGTTTTTT
CDR3 protein: CASRSGSGGRNTGELFF

V gene: TRBV12-5
clone size: -
D gene: -
J gene: TRBJ1-2
CDR3 DNA: TGTGCTAGTGGACAGGTACCAACAAATTATGGCTACACCTTC
CDR3 protein: CASGQVPTNYGYTF